The sequence of this T cell receptor (beta chain) was determined in a study of CD8 T cells in Susac syndrome. The CDR3 is made up of 14 amino acids. CDR1 SGHRS and CDR2 YFSETQ come from the germline V gene. V gave up 5 bases and J gave up 3 bases, with 14 bases separating them. When the RNA was reverse transcribed, random hexamers were used with an input of about 0.5 to 1 ug. An immunoSEQ multiplex PCR amplified TCR beta CDR3 over 54 Vbeta and 13 Jbeta. TCRdb analysed the immunoSEQ multiplex PCR reads with MiXCR anew, one entry per CDR3 protein. The sample lists some 120,000 distinct CDR3 sequences; roughly 95% were seen once.

The specimen sequenced was CD4+ T cells from PBMCs. The J gene is TRBJ2-5, the V gene TRBV5-1, with D unresolved. This TCR derives from a human donor in good health. This CDR3 reads CASSAGLEKETQYF. The DNA for the CDR3 is TGCGCCAGCAGTGCTGGTCTGGAAAAAGAGACCCAGTACTTC.